This T cell receptor beta chain was identified during a study of cytomegalovirus exposure and HLA in healthy donors. Broader study findings: Later, an analysis showed that TCR beta chains associated with HLA were more clonally expanded than others that were equally common. In vitro, a few CMV-associated chains proved specific for CMV antigens. Common viral pathogens (according to a later analysis) appeared linked to several of the most significant clusters.

Points on this clone: What it recognizes is unknown.

This CDR3 contains 14 residues. V was pared by 1 base and J by 0 bases, with 5 bases between. The germline V gene has CDR1 SGHRS and CDR2 YFSETQ. The PCR had 60 Vbeta and 13 Jbeta primers. Some clones are missing from TCRdb's copy, which holds only in-frame ones; the method was immunoSEQ multiplex PCR. This sample's table has 95,000 to 110,000 clones. The sequencing input was PBMCs. The receptor's source is a middle-aged man in good health and CMV-seronegative. The V and J genes are TRBV5-1 and TRBJ1-3; the D is unclear. DNA for the CDR3: TGCGCCAGCAGCTTGAGAGGCTCTGGAAACACCATATATTTT. This gives the protein CASSLRGSGNTIYF.